The 18 T cell receptor beta chains given below trace back to one sample, sequenced in a study of regulatory T cells in long-lasting Graves disease. Arm-PCR of CDR3 regions and iRepertoire HTBI primers were the basis on which TCR beta libraries were built. TCRdb analysed the multiplex PCR reads with MiXCR anew, one entry per CDR3 protein. Counted here are about 560,000 distinct CDR3 sequences, around 15% occurring once; the ten biggest clones make up around 13%. Noted time point: newly diagnosed GD, antithyroid drugs for less than 3 months. RNA from PBMCs was the source of the TCR library. This sample also appeared in a second study, on T cells in Graves' hyperthyroidism and ophthalmopathy.

Sample: peripheral blood mononuclear cells (PBMCs), taken at new diagnosis, from a patient treated with antithyroid drugs. The receptors here all came from a man aged 18 to 30 with Graves disease.

This clonotype has only a few counts. V usage is TRBV6-1 and J usage is TRBJ2-7, with 8 bases matching TRBD2. CDR1 MNHNS and CDR2 SASEGT come from the germline V gene. The junction had 12 bases not matched to a gene; V was cut back by 1 base and J by 4 bases. The CDR3 has 17 residues. The CDR3 DNA reads as TGTGCCAGCAGTGAAGAAGACTCGGGGGGGGCGGAATACGAGCAGTACTTC. Translating it yields CASSEEDSGGAEYEQYF.

This clonotype was counted ten times or more. The gene calls are TRBV7-3 and TRBJ2-5; D is ambiguous. The CDR3 is made up of 13 amino acids. CDR1 is SGHTA and CDR2 is FQGTGA in the germline V gene. Trimming left V 2 bases short and J 2 bases short, with 6 bases between. CDR3 DNA: TGTGCCAGCAGCTTAGCGGTTCAAGAGACCCAGTACTTC. This encodes CASSLAVQETQYF.

This rearrangement joins TRBV13 to TRBJ1-4, with D maybe TRBD1 (6 bases). Trimming cost V 3 bases and J 5 bases, with 13 bases left between them. The CDR3 is made up of 15 amino acids. Germline CDR1 is PRHDT and CDR2 is FYEKMQ (reference sequence). The CDR3 sequence is CASSLRTVRNEKLFF. CDR3 nucleotide sequence: TGTGCCAGCAGCTTGCGGACAGTGAGGAATGAAAAACTGTTTTTT.

This clonotype was detected ten times or more. V and J are TRBV11-2 and TRBJ2-7; D may be TRBD2 (6 bases). Between the trimmed V and J ends, which lost 4 bases and 6 bases, there was a span of 13 bases. The CDR3 runs to 13 residues. Germline CDR1 SGHAT, CDR2 FQNNGV. CDR3 coding DNA: TGTGCCAGCAGCTCCGGGAGTGCGGGCGAGCAGTACTTC. Protein product: CASSSGSAGEQYF.

This clonotype appeared many times. The rearrangement uses TRBV7-9 and TRBJ2-1, with D possibly being TRBD1 or TRBD2 (5 bases each). Germline CDR1 is SEHNR and CDR2 is FQNEAQ (reference sequence). This CDR3 is built from 12 residues. Trimming took off 6 bases at V and 8 bases at J, with 11 bases between the two ends. The CDR3 coding sequence is TGTGCCAGCAGATCCATGGGGGATGAGCAGTTCTTC. Amino acid sequence: CASRSMGDEQFF.

This chain joins TRBV20-1 and TRBJ2-2; 8 nucleotides agree with TRBD2. The germline V gene has CDR1 DFQATT and CDR2 SNEGSKA (reference sequence). The V gene end was trimmed by 0 bases and the J gene end by 3 bases; junction bases not matched to a gene: 6. This CDR3 spans 16 amino acids. The CDR3 spells CSARDQSGSYTGELFF. The CDR3 nucleotides are TGCAGTGCTAGAGATCAAAGCGGGAGTTACACCGGGGAGCTGTTTTTT.

There are many counts of this clonotype. The chain carries TRBV20-1 and TRBJ2-1; 13 bases are a match to TRBD2. Per germline, CDR1 DFQATT and CDR2 SNEGSKA (reference sequence). This CDR3 has 17 residues. Losses at the gene ends were 4 bases for V and 2 bases for J; bases not matched to a gene: 8. The CDR3 DNA reads as TGCAGTGCTACCGGGACTAGCGGGACGCTTACCTACAATGAGCAGTTCTTC. Its protein product is CSATGTSGTLTYNEQFF.

This clonotype has at least ten counts. The chain links TRBV28 to TRBJ2-1; 7 bases are a match to TRBD1. The V gene's germline CDR1 is MDHEN and CDR2 SYDVKM. With 4 bases clipped from V and 4 bases from J, the junction kept 13 bases outside the gene matches. The CDR3 is made up of 17 amino acids. The CDR3 reads CASSSPSVGGQYNEQFF. The CDR3 DNA reads as TGTGCCAGCAGTTCCCCCTCCGTTGGGGGACAGTACAATGAGCAGTTCTTC.

The sample holds a few counts of this clonotype. The V and J genes are TRBV9 and TRBJ2-3; a possible D gene is TRBD2 (8 bases). CDR1 and CDR2 (germline): SGDLS, YYNGEE. The CDR3 runs to 18 residues. Trimming cost V 3 bases and J 2 bases, with 22 bases left between them. The CDR3, as DNA: TGTGCCAGCAGCGGTGTATCGACAGGGCGGGGGGCCACAGATACGCAGTATTTT. Translated, it gives CASSGVSTGRGATDTQYF.

This clonotype came up many times. V gene TRBV28 combines with J gene TRBJ2-3, with 8 bases that match TRBD2. The CDR3 contains 16 residues. The trim removed 1 base at V and 4 bases at J, leaving 7 bases unmatched. CDR1 is MDHEN and CDR2 is SYDVKM in the germline V gene. CDR3 sequence: CASSLSGGGDPDTQYF. In DNA, the CDR3 is TGTGCCAGCAGTTTATCCGGGGGGGGGGACCCAGATACGCAGTATTTT. The entire variable domain, with the rest obtained from reference TRBV28 and TRBJ2-3, is as follows: DVKVTQSSRYLVKRTGEKVFLECVQDMDHENMFWYRQDPGLGLRLIYFSYDVKMKEKGDIPEGYSVSREKKERFSLILESASTNQTSMYLCASSLSGGGDPDTQYFGPGTRLTVL.

This clonotype was recorded at least ten times. The J gene is TRBJ1-5, the V gene TRBV28; the D gene is possibly TRBD1 (5 bases). The ends were cut back, 3 bases at V and 2 bases at J, with 11 bases in the middle. From germline, CDR1 is MDHEN and CDR2 SYDVKM. CDR3 length: 15 amino acids. The CDR3 loop reads CASSFGGVGNQPQHF. The CDR3 coding sequence is TGTGCCAGCAGTTTCGGGGGAGTCGGCAATCAGCCCCAGCATTTT.

This clonotype was seen repeatedly, ten times or more. The chain's CDR3 is CAWKGQGYSPLHF. The CDR3 DNA follows: TGTGCCTGGAAGGGACAGGGGTATTCACCCCTCCACTTT. The J gene is TRBJ1-6, the V gene TRBV30, with 10 bases aligning to TRBD1. CDR3 size: 13 residues. Germline assignment: CDR1 GTSNPN and CDR2 SVGIG (reference sequence). V lost 4 bases and J lost 8; bases outside the gene matches: 2.

The rearrangement uses TRBV2 and TRBJ2-5; 13 bases match TRBD2. The CDR3 has 20 residues. Germline lookup yields CDR1 SNHLY and CDR2 FYNNEI. V shed 6 bases and J 5 bases; nucleotides not matched to a gene: 21. The CDR3 sequence is CASRGKDRGTSGDGRETQYF. CDR3 DNA: TGTGCCAGCAGGGGTAAAGACAGGGGGACTAGCGGGGACGGACGGGAGACCCAGTACTTC.

The table lists this clonotype with many counts. The rearrangement links TRBV7-3 to TRBJ2-3; D is ambiguous. The V end lost 5 bases, the J end lost 0 bases, and 6 bases lay between the germline ends. The CDR3 contains 13 residues. From germline, CDR1 is SGHTA and CDR2 FQGTGA. As DNA, the CDR3 is TGTGCCAGCAGCCGCGTTAGCACAGATACGCAGTATTTT. Translating it yields CASSRVSTDTQYF.

This clonotype came up many times. CDR3 sequence: CASSLGGGEETQYF. CDR3 bases: TGTGCCAGCAGCCTCGGGGGAGGAGAAGAGACCCAGTACTTC. The chain joins TRBV5-5 to TRBJ2-5, with D tentatively TRBD2 (6 bases). V lost 4 bases and J lost 3, with 13 bases in between. Germline V CDR1 and CDR2: SGHKS, YYEKEE (reference sequence). The length of the CDR3 is 14 residues.

In this sample, this clonotype turned up many times. V gene TRBV11-2 combines with J gene TRBJ2-3; D remains ambiguous. Deletions cut 5 bases from V and 5 bases from J, with 20 bases between. CDR1 and CDR2 from the germline V gene are SGHAT and FQNNGV. CDR3 length: 16 residues. The CDR3 nucleotides are TGTGCCAGCAGCCCACTCGGGCCCGCGGCGGTAGATACGCAGTATTTT. Amino acids: CASSPLGPAAVDTQYF.

Only a few counts were recorded for this clonotype. The rearrangement links TRBV11-3 to TRBJ2-1, with D unclear. Germline CDR1 SGHNT, CDR2 YENEEA. V was clipped by 5 bases and J by 6 bases, with 26 bases between them. This CDR3 contains 18 residues. The CDR3 sequence is CASSLTQYDTLGINEQFF. In DNA form, the CDR3 reads TGTGCCAGCAGCCTCACCCAATATGACACCCTAGGAATCAATGAGCAGTTCTTC.

This clonotype was seen at least ten times. The chain combines TRBV30 with TRBJ1-1; the D gene is possibly TRBD1 (5 bases). Germline CDR1 and CDR2: GTSNPN and SVGIG (reference sequence). V lost 8 bases and J 1 base, leaving 14 bases between the germline ends. The CDR3 is made up of 13 amino acids. In nucleotides, the CDR3 is TGTGCCCACGAAACGACAGCGAACACTGAAGCTTTCTTT. It is translated as CAHETTANTEAFF.